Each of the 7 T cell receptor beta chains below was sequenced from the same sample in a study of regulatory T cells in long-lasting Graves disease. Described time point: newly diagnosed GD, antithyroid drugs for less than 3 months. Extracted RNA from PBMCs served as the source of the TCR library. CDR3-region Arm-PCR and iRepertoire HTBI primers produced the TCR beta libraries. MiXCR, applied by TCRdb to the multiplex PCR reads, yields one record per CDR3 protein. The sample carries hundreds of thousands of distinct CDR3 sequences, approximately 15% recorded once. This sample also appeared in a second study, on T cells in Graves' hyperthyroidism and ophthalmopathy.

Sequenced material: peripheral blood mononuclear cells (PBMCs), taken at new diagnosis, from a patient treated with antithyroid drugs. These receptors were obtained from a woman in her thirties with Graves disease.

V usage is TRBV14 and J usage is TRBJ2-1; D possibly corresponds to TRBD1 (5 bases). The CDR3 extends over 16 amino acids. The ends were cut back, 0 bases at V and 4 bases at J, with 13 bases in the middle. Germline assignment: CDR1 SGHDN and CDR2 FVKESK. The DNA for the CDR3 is TGTGCCAGCAGCCAAGAAGGGGCAGGGCGGTACAATGAGCAGTTCTTC. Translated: CASSQEGAGRYNEQFF.

The CDR3 region has the DNA TGTGCCAGCTCACCACCAAACAGGGTGGGCGGCTACACCTTC. Protein: CASSPPNRVGGYTF. The J gene is TRBJ1-2, the V gene TRBV18, with D tentatively TRBD1 (6 bases). V was clipped by 0 bases and J by 8 bases, with 13 bases between them. There are 14 residues in the CDR3. Looked up from germline, CDR1 is KGHSH and CDR2 is LQKENI.

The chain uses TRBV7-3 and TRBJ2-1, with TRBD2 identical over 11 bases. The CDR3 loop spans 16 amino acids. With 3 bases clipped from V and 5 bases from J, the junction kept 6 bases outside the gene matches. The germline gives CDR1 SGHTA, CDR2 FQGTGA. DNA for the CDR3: TGTGCCAGCAGCTTTCGCCCGGGACTAGCGGACAATGAGCAGTTCTTC. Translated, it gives CASSFRPGLADNEQFF.

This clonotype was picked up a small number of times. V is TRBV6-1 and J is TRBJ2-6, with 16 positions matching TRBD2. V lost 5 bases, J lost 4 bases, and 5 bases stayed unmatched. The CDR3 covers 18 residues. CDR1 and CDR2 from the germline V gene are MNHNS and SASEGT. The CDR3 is CASSKGLAGGLGANVLTF. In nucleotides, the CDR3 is TGTGCCAGCAGTAAGGGACTAGCGGGAGGGCTCGGGGCCAACGTCCTGACTTTC.

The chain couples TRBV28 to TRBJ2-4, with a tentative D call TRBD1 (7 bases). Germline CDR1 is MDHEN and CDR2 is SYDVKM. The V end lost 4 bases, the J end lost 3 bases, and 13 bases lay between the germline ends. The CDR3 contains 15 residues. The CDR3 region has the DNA TGTGCCAGCAGTTCCCCCCAGGGGGGCAAAAACATTCAGTACTTC. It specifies CASSSPQGGKNIQYF.

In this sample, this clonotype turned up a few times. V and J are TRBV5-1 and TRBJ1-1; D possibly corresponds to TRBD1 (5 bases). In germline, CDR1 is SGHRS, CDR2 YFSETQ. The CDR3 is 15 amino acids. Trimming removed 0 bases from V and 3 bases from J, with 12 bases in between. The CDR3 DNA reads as TGCGCCAGCAGCTTGGCCCCCGGGACGGACACTGAAGCTTTCTTT. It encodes CASSLAPGTDTEAFF. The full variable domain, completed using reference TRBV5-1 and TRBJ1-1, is KAGVTQTPRYLIKTRGQQVTLSCSPISGHRSVSWYQQTPGQGLQFLFEYFSETQRNKGNFPGRFSGRQFSNSRSEMNVSTLELGDSALYLCASSLAPGTDTEAFFGQGTRLTVV.

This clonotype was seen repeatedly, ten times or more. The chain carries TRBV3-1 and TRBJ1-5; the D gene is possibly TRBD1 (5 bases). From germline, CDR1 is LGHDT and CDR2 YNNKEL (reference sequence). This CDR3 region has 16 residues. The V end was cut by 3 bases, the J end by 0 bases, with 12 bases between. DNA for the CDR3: TGTGCCAGCAGCCAGGGGACGGAAAATAGCAATCAGCCCCAGCATTTT. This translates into CASSQGTENSNQPQHF.